This T cell receptor beta chain came from a study of a mutant IDH1 vaccine in newly diagnosed glioma. Turning to the study itself: Investigators started vaccination 4-6 weeks after radiotherapy alone, or with temozolomide cycles. Therapy received beforehand was radiotherapy, temozolomide, or both, with most patients given both. General study points: Vaccination elicited immune responses in 90% to 95% of patients.

Worth noting for this clone: The antigen remains unidentified.

This CDR3 comprises 16 residues. Germline V gives CDR1 ENHRY, CDR2 SYGVKD. Trimming took 0 bases from V and 2 from J, leaving 11 bases between them. Profiled with immunoSEQ multiplex PCR; TCRdb holds only in-frame clones, not every one. The repertoire includes tens of thousands of clones, 70% to 90% of them detected once, and 2% sits in the top ten. Time point specified: week 35, safety follow-up. All doses held 300 ug of mutant IDH1 20-mer peptide, with topical imiquimod. The chain has TRBV10-3 and TRBJ2-1; a possible D gene is TRBD2 (6 bases). The clonotype comes from a young man with glioma. The source was PBMCs, collected from a glioma patient whose treatment included an IDH1 peptide vaccine. In DNA form, the CDR3 reads TGTGCCATCAGTGAGTCGGAGCGGGCCCCCTACAATGAGCAGTTCTTC. Amino acid sequence: CAISESERAPYNEQFF.